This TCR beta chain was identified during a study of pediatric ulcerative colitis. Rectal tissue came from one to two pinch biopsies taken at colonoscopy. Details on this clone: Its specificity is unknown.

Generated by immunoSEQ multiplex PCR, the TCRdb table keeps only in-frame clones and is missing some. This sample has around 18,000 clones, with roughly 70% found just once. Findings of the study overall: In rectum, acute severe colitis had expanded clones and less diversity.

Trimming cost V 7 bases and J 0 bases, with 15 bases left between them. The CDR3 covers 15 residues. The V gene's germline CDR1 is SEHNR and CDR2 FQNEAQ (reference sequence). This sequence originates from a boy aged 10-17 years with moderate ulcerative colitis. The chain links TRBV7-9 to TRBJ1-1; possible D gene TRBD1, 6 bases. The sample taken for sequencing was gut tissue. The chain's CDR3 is CASTPAGGLNTEAFF. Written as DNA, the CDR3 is TGTGCCAGCACTCCGGCGGGGGGGCTGAACACTGAAGCTTTCTTT.